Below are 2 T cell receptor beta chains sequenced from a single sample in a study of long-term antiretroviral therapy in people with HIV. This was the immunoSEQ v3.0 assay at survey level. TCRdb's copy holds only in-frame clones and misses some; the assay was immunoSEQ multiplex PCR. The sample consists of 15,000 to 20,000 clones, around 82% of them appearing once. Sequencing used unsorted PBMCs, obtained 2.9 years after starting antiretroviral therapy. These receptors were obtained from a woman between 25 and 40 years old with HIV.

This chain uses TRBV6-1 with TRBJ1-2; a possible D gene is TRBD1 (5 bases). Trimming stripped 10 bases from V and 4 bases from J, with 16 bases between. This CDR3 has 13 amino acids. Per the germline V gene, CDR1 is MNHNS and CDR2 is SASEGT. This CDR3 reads CATHQGSTYGYTF. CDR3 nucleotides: TGTGCCACACACCAGGGTTCTACCTATGGCTACACCTTC.

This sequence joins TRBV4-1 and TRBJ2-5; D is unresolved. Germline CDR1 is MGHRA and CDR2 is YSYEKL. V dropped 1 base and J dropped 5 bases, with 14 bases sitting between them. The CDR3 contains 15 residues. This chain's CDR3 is CASSQVELGWETQYF. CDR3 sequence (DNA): TGCGCCAGCAGCCAAGTCGAGTTAGGATGGGAGACCCAGTACTTC.